The 29 T cell receptor beta chains listed next were all sequenced from one sample in a study of blood T cell repertoires in COVID-19. Some clones are missing from TCRdb's copy, which holds only in-frame ones; the method was immunoSEQ multiplex PCR. This sample has about half a million clones, with roughly 85% found just once. The sequencing input was peripheral blood. The receptors were sampled from a human donor in a cohort sampled during active COVID-19.

The chain joins TRBV19 to TRBJ2-1; 10 bases line up with TRBD2. Per germline, CDR1 LNHDA and CDR2 SQIVND (reference sequence). CDR3 length: 17 amino acids. After removal of 8 bases from V and 0 bases from J, the junction contained 10 bases not matched to a gene. CDR3 coding DNA: TGTGCCAGTTCGAACCTAGCGGGAGTGGGCTCCTACAATGAGCAGTTCTTC. This encodes CASSNLAGVGSYNEQFF.

The genes are TRBV5-1 and TRBJ2-7, with 7 nucleotides matching TRBD2. From germline, CDR1 is SGHRS and CDR2 YFSETQ. V was clipped by 4 bases and J by 0 bases; unmatched bases: 10. This CDR3 spans 16 amino acids. For the CDR3, the DNA is TGCGCCAGCAGCCAAGACGGGGGGAAGAGCTCCTACGAGCAGTACTTC. It is translated as CASSQDGGKSSYEQYF.

The CDR3 loop reads CSVETSGSSYEQYF. The CDR3 DNA is TGCAGCGTTGAGACTAGCGGGAGCTCCTACGAGCAGTACTTC. The chain is built from TRBV29-1 and TRBJ2-7; TRBD2 matches 12 bases. Trimming took 3 bases from V and 0 from J; bases not matched to a gene: 0. The CDR3 extends over 14 amino acids. CDR1 and CDR2 (germline): SQVTM, ANQGSEA.

CDR3: CASRETSGSQETQYF. The CDR3 coding sequence is TGTGCCAGCAGGGAGACTAGCGGCTCCCAAGAGACCCAGTACTTC. The chain combines TRBV11-2 with TRBJ2-5; 9 bases are shared with TRBD2. The ends lost 6 bases at V and 1 base at J; junction bases unmatched: 6. The CDR3 contains 15 residues. Germline V gives CDR1 SGHAT, CDR2 FQNNGV. Based on the CDR3 plus reference TRBV11-2 and TRBJ2-5, the full variable domain is EAGVAQSPRYKIIEKRQSVAFWCNPISGHATLYWYQQILGQGPKLLIQFQNNGVVDDSQLPKDRFSAERLKGVDSTLKIQPAKLEDSAVYLCASRETSGSQETQYFGPGTRLLVL.

This chain uses TRBV3-1 (or the pseudogene TRBV3-2) with TRBJ2-1, with TRBD2 matching 11 bases. The CDR3 spans 17 residues. The germline V gene encodes CDR1 LGHDT and CDR2 YNNKEL (reference sequence). V was clipped by 8 bases and J by 7 bases; unmatched bases: 16. CDR3 sequence reads: CASRYAGSGRGGNEQFF. The CDR3, as DNA: TGTGCCAGCCGCTATGCCGGTAGCGGGAGGGGGGGGAATGAGCAGTTCTTC.

The chain links TRBV3-1 (or the pseudogene TRBV3-2) to TRBJ1-6, with 7 bases aligning to TRBD1. The CDR3 runs 14 residues. With V trimmed by 1 base and J by 8 bases, 2 bases remained unmatched. CDR1 LGHDT and CDR2 YNNKEL come from the germline V gene (reference sequence). CDR3 region: CASSQADRDSPLHF. The CDR3 region has the DNA TGTGCCAGCAGCCAAGCCGACAGGGATTCACCCCTCCACTTT.

The chain couples TRBV7-2 to TRBJ2-1, with a tentative D call TRBD2 (6 bases). Per the germline V gene, CDR1 is SGHTA and CDR2 is FQGNSA. The CDR3 runs 14 residues. V was pared by 5 bases and J by 8 bases, with 16 bases between. The CDR3 is CASSRNIGGDEQFF. In nucleotides, the CDR3 is TGTGCCAGCAGCCGTAATATTGGAGGGGATGAGCAGTTCTTC.

The CDR3 here is CASSLAQGAREQYF. The CDR3 DNA is TGTGCCAGCAGCTTAGCACAGGGGGCGCGGGAGCAGTACTTC. The chain employs TRBV7-2 and TRBJ2-7; the match to TRBD1 covers 9 bases. CDR3 length: 14 amino acids. V lost 0 bases to trimming and J lost 7 bases; unmatched junction nucleotides: 4. Germline lookup yields CDR1 SGHTA and CDR2 FQGNSA.

The rearrangement uses TRBV7-9 and TRBJ1-4; D gene unclear. The CDR3 length is 14 residues. The V and J ends lost 3 bases and 1 base respectively, with 6 bases between them. Germline V gives CDR1 SEHNR, CDR2 FQNEAQ (reference sequence). The CDR3 sequence: CASSFRGTNEKLFF. The CDR3 nucleotides read TGTGCCAGCAGCTTCCGGGGAACTAATGAAAAACTGTTTTTT.

This chain connects TRBV5-1 to TRBJ2-3; the D gene is possibly TRBD2 (5 bases). The germline CDR1 and CDR2 sequences are SGHRS and YFSETQ. Trimming stripped 4 bases from V and 4 bases from J, with 16 bases between. The CDR3 extends over 15 amino acids. The CDR3, as DNA: TGCGCCAGCAGCGTGACAACCCCGGGGTCAGATACGCAGTATTTT. Its translation: CASSVTTPGSDTQYF.

This chain links TRBV10-1 with TRBJ1-2; D is possibly TRBD1 (6 bases). With 3 bases removed from V and 6 bases from J, the gap between germline ends came to 14 bases. Germline loops: CDR1 WNHNN, CDR2 SYGVQD (reference sequence). The CDR3 runs to 14 residues. The CDR3 reads CASSEGGAVNGYTF. Written as DNA, the CDR3 is TGCGCCAGCAGTGAAGGGGGGGCCGTGAATGGCTACACCTTC.

V and J are TRBV28 and TRBJ2-7, with D possibly matching TRBD2 (5 bases). The CDR3 is 15 amino acids. The V end lost 5 bases, the J end lost 6 bases, and 20 bases lay between the germline ends. Germline loops: CDR1 MDHEN, CDR2 SYDVKM. CDR3 protein: CASSPPRAGVGEQYF. The CDR3 DNA is TGTGCCAGCAGTCCACCTCGTGCCGGGGTAGGCGAGCAGTACTTC.

This clone was found once. The chain carries TRBV6-5 and TRBJ1-6; the D is unclear. V gave up 6 bases and J gave up 5 bases, with 11 bases separating them. The CDR3 has 14 amino acids. Per the germline V gene, CDR1 is MNHEY and CDR2 is SVGAGI. CDR3 DNA: TGTGCCAGCAGACCAACTTTCGATAATTCACCCCTCCACTTT. As protein: CASRPTFDNSPLHF.

The chain recombines TRBV3-1 (or the pseudogene TRBV3-2) with TRBJ2-1; D unresolved. CDR1 and CDR2 from the germline V gene are LGHDT and YNNKEL (reference sequence). V was shortened by 3 bases and J by 1 base, with 13 bases between the two germline ends. The CDR3 runs to 16 residues. CDR3 sequence: CASSHPYAISYNEQFF. Written as DNA, the CDR3 is TGTGCCAGCAGCCACCCCTACGCGATATCCTACAATGAGCAGTTCTTC.

This chain connects TRBV5-4 to TRBJ2-2; the match to TRBD2 covers 8 bases. The J segment lost 5 bases and the V segment lost 2 bases, leaving 14 bases of the junction unmatched. This CDR3 has 18 amino acids. CDR1 and CDR2 (germline): SGHNT, YYREEE (reference sequence). CDR3 DNA: TGTGCCAGCAGCTTCAGTCTAACTAGCGGAGCTAATACCGGGGAGCTGTTTTTT. Translating gives CASSFSLTSGANTGELFF. Using reference TRBV5-4 and TRBJ2-2 for the parts outside the CDR3, the full variable domain is ETGVTQSPTHLIKTRGQQVTLRCSSQSGHNTVSWYQQALGQGPQFIFQYYREEENGRGNFPPRFSGLQFPNYSSELNVNALELDDSALYLCASSFSLTSGANTGELFFGEGSRLTVL.

The chain is built from TRBV10-3 and TRBJ1-1, with D perhaps matching TRBD1 (6 bases). Germline loops: CDR1 ENHRY, CDR2 SYGVKD. Trimming removed 10 bases at V and 5 bases at J, with 29 bases between. The CDR3 is 17 residues long. In DNA, the CDR3 is TGTGCCACGACCCGGGGGCGGGGGGAAGGGGTCGTGACTGAAGCTTTCTTT. It translates to CATTRGRGEGVVTEAFF.

The sample holds a few counts of this clone. The chain uses TRBV18 and TRBJ2-7; the match to TRBD1 covers 9 bases. Germline CDR1 KGHSH, CDR2 LQKENI. V shed 0 bases and J 5 bases; nucleotides not matched to a gene: 5. The CDR3 has 15 amino acids. CDR3 loop: CASSPPLDRGHEQYF. CDR3 nucleotides: TGTGCCAGCTCACCACCACTGGACAGGGGTCACGAGCAGTACTTC.

The gene calls are TRBV18 and TRBJ1-2, with D unclear. Trimming stripped 2 bases from V and 7 bases from J, with 11 bases between. Germline CDR1 is KGHSH and CDR2 is LQKENI. The CDR3 runs 13 residues. The DNA of the CDR3 is TGTGCCAGCTCACCAGATCCGCGGGGTGGCTACACCTTC. Amino acids: CASSPDPRGGYTF.

This clone has more than one count but fewer than ten. The rearrangement uses TRBV5-8 and TRBJ1-1; D gene uncertain. Germline values: CDR1 SGHTS, CDR2 YDEGEE. The CDR3 has 13 amino acids. The germline V and J ends were trimmed by 0 bases and 6 bases, with 9 bases remaining between them. The CDR3 here is CASSLAPSAEAFF. The CDR3 coding sequence is TGTGCCAGCAGCTTGGCCCCATCGGCTGAAGCTTTCTTT.

The V and J genes are TRBV6-1 and TRBJ2-2; tentatively, D is TRBD1 (6 bases). Trimming took 2 bases from V and 3 from J, leaving 13 bases between them. Germline lookup yields CDR1 MNHNS and CDR2 SASEGT. The CDR3 contains 16 residues. CDR3 protein: CASSESLPGDTGELFF. As DNA, the CDR3 is TGTGCCAGCAGTGAAAGTCTTCCAGGGGACACCGGGGAGCTGTTTTTT.

The genes are TRBV4-3 and TRBJ2-7; 7 bases match TRBD2. Losses at the gene ends were 1 base for V and 3 bases for J; bases not matched to a gene: 6. The length of the CDR3 is 15 residues. The V gene's germline CDR1 is LGHNA and CDR2 YSLEER. Written as DNA, the CDR3 is TGCGCCAGCAGCCAAGCAGCGGGAACCCTCTACGAGCAGTACTTC. Its protein product is CASSQAAGTLYEQYF.

This clone was found a few times. This chain uses TRBV2 with TRBJ1-2; a weak D match, TRBD1 (6 bases). V was clipped by 3 bases and J by 4 bases, with 12 bases between them. The CDR3 consists of 14 residues. The germline V gene encodes CDR1 SNHLY and CDR2 FYNNEI. The CDR3 sequence: CASSEAGTTYGYTF. The CDR3 DNA follows: TGTGCCAGCAGTGAGGCAGGGACAACCTATGGCTACACCTTC.

This clone was counted a few times. The rearrangement uses TRBV7-9 and TRBJ2-2, with 7 bases identical to TRBD2. After removal of 5 bases from V and 4 bases from J, the junction contained 10 bases not matched to a gene. The CDR3 is 16 amino acids. Germline V lookup: CDR1 SEHNR, CDR2 FQNEAQ (reference sequence). The CDR3 spells CASSLSGGGGTGELFF. CDR3 nucleotides: TGTGCCAGCAGCCTCTCGGGGGGAGGAGGCACCGGGGAGCTGTTTTTT.

This sequence joins TRBV18 and TRBJ1-2, with D perhaps TRBD1 (6 bases). Trimming removed 2 bases from V and 6 bases from J, with 10 bases in between. CDR3 length: 13 amino acids. The V gene's germline CDR1 is KGHSH and CDR2 LQKENI. The CDR3, as DNA: TGTGCCAGCTCACCATTTGAGGGGGATGGCTACACCTTC. It specifies CASSPFEGDGYTF.

The rearrangement links TRBV27 to TRBJ1-2; D remains unclear. This CDR3 is 13 amino acids long. Trimming pared 4 bases from V and 8 bases from J, leaving 14 bases between. The germline gives CDR1 MNHEY, CDR2 SMNVEV (reference sequence). CDR3 loop: CASSYSQHGGYTF. DNA of the CDR3: TGTGCCAGCAGTTACTCCCAACACGGGGGCTACACCTTC.

The chain is built from TRBV27 and TRBJ2-5, with D maybe TRBD1 (6 bases). CDR1 and CDR2 (germline): MNHEY, SMNVEV (reference sequence). This CDR3 is built from 12 residues. V lost 6 bases and J lost 4, with 9 bases in between. Written as DNA, the CDR3 is TGTGCCAGCAGCCAAGGGGGAGAGACCCAGTACTTC. It yields the protein CASSQGGETQYF.

The chain carries TRBV19 and TRBJ1-1; D is possibly TRBD1 (6 bases). V dropped 8 bases and J dropped 1 base, with 11 bases sitting between them. This CDR3 region has 13 residues. The germline gives CDR1 LNHDA, CDR2 SQIVND (reference sequence). CDR3 in amino acids: CASLRGANTEAFF. The CDR3 DNA is TGTGCCAGTTTACGGGGGGCGAACACTGAAGCTTTCTTT.

The chain combines TRBV11-3 with TRBJ2-1; TRBD2 aligns across 9 bases. The CDR3 spans 14 residues. Germline V CDR1 and CDR2: SGHNT, YENEEA. V was clipped by 1 base and J by 7 bases; unmatched bases: 2. This chain's CDR3 is CASSLGSGSNEQFF. The CDR3 DNA follows: TGTGCCAGCAGCTTAGGTAGCGGGAGTAATGAGCAGTTCTTC.

The sample holds a few counts of this clone. The gene calls are TRBV7-8 and TRBJ2-3, with TRBD2 identical over 11 bases. The CDR3 contains 19 residues. The ends lost 8 bases at V and 0 bases at J; junction bases unmatched: 16. Germline loops: CDR1 SGHVS, CDR2 FQNEAQ. CDR3 sequence reads: CASSRQGRLAGSSTDTQYF. The DNA of the CDR3 is TGTGCCAGCTCTCGCCAGGGACGACTAGCGGGGTCTAGCACAGATACGCAGTATTTT.